This T cell receptor beta chain was retrieved from a study of blood T cell repertoires in COVID-19. The wider study: Collection of acute and convalescent COVID-19 samples took place in the United States, Italy and Spain.

This CDR3 is built from 13 residues. V gave up 2 bases and J gave up 6 bases, with 11 bases separating them. CDR1 and CDR2 from the germline V gene are SGHRS and YFSETQ. Using immunoSEQ multiplex PCR, the repertoire was profiled, and TCRdb retains in-frame clones only, with some absent. The data show 150,000 to 200,000 clones, 75% to 85% seen once. Sequencing was done on a sample of peripheral blood. V and J are TRBV5-1 and TRBJ2-5; D not certain. This sequence was found in a woman aged 40 to 50 with COVID-19, enrolled during active disease. Written as DNA, the CDR3 is TGCGCCAGCAGCTTAGGCGGATGGCAGACCCAGTACTTC. It yields the protein CASSLGGWQTQYF. The entire variable domain, with the rest obtained from reference TRBV5-1 and TRBJ2-5, is as follows: KAGVTQTPRYLIKTRGQQVTLSCSPISGHRSVSWYQQTPGQGLQFLFEYFSETQRNKGNFPGRFSGRQFSNSRSEMNVSTLELGDSALYLCASSLGGWQTQYFGPGTRLLVL.